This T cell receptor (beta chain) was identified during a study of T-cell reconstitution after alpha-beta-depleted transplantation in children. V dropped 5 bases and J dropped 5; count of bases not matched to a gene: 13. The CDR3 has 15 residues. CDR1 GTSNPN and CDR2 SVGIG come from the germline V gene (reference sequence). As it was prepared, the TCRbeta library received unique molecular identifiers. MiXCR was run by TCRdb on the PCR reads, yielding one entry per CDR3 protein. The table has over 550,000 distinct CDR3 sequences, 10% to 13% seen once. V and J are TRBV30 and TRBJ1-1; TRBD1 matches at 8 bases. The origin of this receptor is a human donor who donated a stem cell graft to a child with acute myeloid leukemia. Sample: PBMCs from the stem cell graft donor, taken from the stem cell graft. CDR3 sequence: CAWATGERLLTEAFF. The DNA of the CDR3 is TGTGCCTGGGCGACAGGGGAGCGGCTCCTTACTGAAGCTTTCTTT.